The rows below give T cell receptor beta chains drawn from one sample of a study of cytomegalovirus exposure and HLA in healthy donors. The data were produced by immunoSEQ multiplex PCR, yet TCRdb's version contains in-frame clones alone and is incomplete. The sample carries 150,000 or so clones, around 87% recorded once. The source material was PBMCs. Receptor source: a woman aged 25 to 45 in good health and CMV-seronegative. The CDR3 runs from the conserved cysteine through the conserved F or W. A D gene is named only where the DNA matches it firmly. Only some rows state a clone size, as once, few, many or a class for expanded clones.

CDR3 DNA,CDR3 protein,D gene,J gene,CDR3 length,clone size,V gene
TGCAGCGTTGTATCTGGGGCCGCGCTCTCTGGGGCCAACGTCCTGACTTTC,CSVVSGAALSGANVLTF,-,TRBJ2-6,17,once,TRBV29-1
TGTGCCACCAGCAGAGATAAGGAGGGGGCGGAGGTCGTTTCCGAGCAGTACTTC,CATSRDKEGAEVVSEQYF,-,TRBJ2-7,18,-,TRBV15
TGTGCCAGCAGTCGCTTTGGGACAGGGAGTAACGAGCAGTACTTC,CASSRFGTGSNEQYF,TRBD1,TRBJ2-7,15,-,TRBV27
TGTGCCAGTAGTACAGGGGGCAGTGTGTACACTGAAGCTTTCTTT,CASSTGGSVYTEAFF,TRBD1,TRBJ1-1,15,once,TRBV19
TGCAGCGTTGGCACAGGGGGGGTAGACACTGAAGCTTTCTTT,CSVGTGGVDTEAFF,TRBD1,TRBJ1-1,14,-,TRBV29-1
TGTGCCAGCAGCGCCCTGGGGGGGGAGACCCAGTACTTC,CASSALGGETQYF,TRBD2,TRBJ2-5,13,-,TRBV9
TGTGCCAGCAGCCAAAGACAGGGGGATAGGGAGACCCAGTACTTC,CASSQRQGDRETQYF,TRBD1,TRBJ2-5,15,-,TRBV14
TGCGCCACCGAGCGACGGCGGGGGGAGACCCAGTACTTC,CATERRRGETQYF,TRBD2,TRBJ2-5,13,-,TRBV10-1
TGTGCCAGCAGAGAGGACAGGCGCCATGAAGCTTTCTTT,CASREDRRHEAFF,TRBD1,TRBJ1-1,13,-,TRBV2
TGCAGCTTAATTATACAGGGGATCACAGATACGCAGTATTTT,CSLIIQGITDTQYF,TRBD1,TRBJ2-3,14,-,TRBV29-1
TGTGCCAGCAGTCTGACAGTAACTAATGAAAAACTGTTTTTT,CASSLTVTNEKLFF,-,TRBJ1-4,14,few,TRBV27
TGTGCCAGCAGCTTAGCGCTGGGACAGGGTAATGAAAAACTGTTTTTT,CASSLALGQGNEKLFF,TRBD1,TRBJ1-4,16,-,TRBV7-8
TGTGCCAGCATTATGGTCGTATGGAGGTGGGTCGATGGCTACACCTTC,CASIMVVWRWVDGYTF,-,TRBJ1-2,16,-,TRBV2
TGTGCCAGCAGTTTCCGGGACACCTACACAGATACGCAGTATTTT,CASSFRDTYTDTQYF,-,TRBJ2-3,15,-,TRBV7-6
TGTGCCACAGGGGGCGCAGGGACCCAGTACTTC,CATGGAGTQYF,TRBD1,TRBJ2-5,11,-,TRBV10-3
TGTGCCAGCAGCCCGAGGACTATACCGACCGGGGAGCTGTTTTTT,CASSPRTIPTGELFF,-,TRBJ2-2,15,-,TRBV7-9
TGTGCCACCAGGTTAGACAGGGCAATCGATGGCTACACCTTC,CATRLDRAIDGYTF,TRBD1,TRBJ1-2,14,-,TRBV10-3
TGTGCCAGCAGTGAAGGGTCTGACAGGGAAGGGTACGAGCAGTACTTC,CASSEGSDREGYEQYF,TRBD1,TRBJ2-7,16,few,TRBV2
TGTGCCAGCAGCAGAGGGGGCGATCCGTTGCGCGAGCAGTACTTC,CASSRGGDPLREQYF,TRBD1,TRBJ2-7,15,-,TRBV7-9
TGTGCCAGCAACAGGGGGTCGGGCTACACCTTC,CASNRGSGYTF,TRBD1,TRBJ1-2,11,-,TRBV6-6
TGTGCCAGCAGCTTTGACGTCCTACAGGGAGTAACCACGAATGGCTACACCTTC,CASSFDVLQGVTTNGYTF,-,TRBJ1-2,18,-,TRBV5-5
TGTGCCAGCTCCCGCGGGCTGAACACTGAAGCTTTCTTT,CASSRGLNTEAFF,-,TRBJ1-1,13,few,TRBV6-4
TGTGCCAGCAGCTCGCGACAGGGAAGGGCAGGCTACACCTTC,CASSSRQGRAGYTF,TRBD1,TRBJ1-2,14,-,TRBV9
TGTGCCAGCAGTACTTCAGACGGGCGACAGGAGCAGTACTTC,CASSTSDGRQEQYF,-,TRBJ2-7,14,-,TRBV25-1
TGTGCCAGCTCACCGAAAACAGGGGCGGGCTATGGCTACACCTTC,CASSPKTGAGYGYTF,TRBD1,TRBJ1-2,15,-,TRBV18
TGTGCCAGCAGCCCGCGACCGGGACAGGGGGTATGGGACACTGAAGCTTTCTTT,CASSPRPGQGVWDTEAFF,TRBD1,TRBJ1-1,18,-,TRBV5-8
TGTGCCTGGTCTACTCGGCGGACTAGCGGGGGGGAAGAGACCCAGTACTTC,CAWSTRRTSGGEETQYF,TRBD2,TRBJ2-5,17,-,TRBV30
TGTGCCAGCAGTTCAACAGCCTTCACCGGGGAGCTGTTTTTT,CASSSTAFTGELFF,-,TRBJ2-2,14,-,TRBV7-9
TGTGCCAGCACTCAGGGGGGGACCCAGTACTTC,CASTQGGTQYF,-,TRBJ2-5,11,-,TRBV19
TGTGCTAGCAGCTTAGCGCGGTCAGATACGCAGTATTTT,CASSLARSDTQYF,-,TRBJ2-3,13,-,TRBV7-7
TGTGCCAGCAGCGTAGGCTGGGACAGGGTGGGCGCTGAAGCTTTCTTT,CASSVGWDRVGAEAFF,TRBD1,TRBJ1-1,16,-,TRBV9
TGCAGCGTTGTGGGACACCTAGGAAACAATGAGCAGTTCTTC,CSVVGHLGNNEQFF,-,TRBJ2-1,14,-,TRBV29-1
TGTGCCAGCAGCTTAGGGGGAGTTAATGAGCAGTTCTTC,CASSLGGVNEQFF,-,TRBJ2-1,13,once,TRBV7-6
TGCAGCGTTGATCCGACGGGAGCGAATGAGCAGTTCTTC,CSVDPTGANEQFF,-,TRBJ2-1,13,-,TRBV29-1
TGTGCCAGCAGCTCTAGTGGACAGGGAGCTGGCTACACCTTC,CASSSSGQGAGYTF,TRBD1,TRBJ1-2,14,-,TRBV7-6
TGTGCCATCAGTGAGGACAGGGACTATGGCTACACCTTC,CAISEDRDYGYTF,TRBD1,TRBJ1-2,13,-,TRBV10-3
TGTGCCAGCAGGCGAGCGGGGGACTACGAGCAGTACTTC,CASRRAGDYEQYF,TRBD2,TRBJ2-7,13,-,TRBV5-4
TGCGCCAGCAGCCAAGGAATGACAGAAAACTATGGCTACACCTTC,CASSQGMTENYGYTF,-,TRBJ1-2,15,-,TRBV4-1
TGTGCCAGCACGGCAGGGGATAATGAAAAACTGTTTTTT,CASTAGDNEKLFF,-,TRBJ1-4,13,-,TRBV28
TGCGCCAGCAGCGGAGGGACAGCGGATAATTCACCCCTCCACTTT,CASSGGTADNSPLHF,TRBD1,TRBJ1-6,15,-,TRBV5-1
TGTGCCAGCAGTGATACAGGGTTTCAGCCCCAGCATTTT,CASSDTGFQPQHF,-,TRBJ1-5,13,-,TRBV2
TGTGCCAGCAGTTATTCAGGTCTGAACACTGAAGCTTTCTTT,CASSYSGLNTEAFF,-,TRBJ1-1,14,-,TRBV6-5
TGTGCCAGCAGTTTATCGGCTAGCGGGGTTGTAAACAATGAGCAGTTCTTC,CASSLSASGVVNNEQFF,TRBD2,TRBJ2-1,17,-,TRBV27
TGTGCCAGCAGTGACTCCGAAGCTTTCTTT,CASSDSEAFF,-,TRBJ1-1,10,-,TRBV2
TGTGCCAGCAGGACGGGGGACACTGAAGCTTTCTTT,CASRTGDTEAFF,-,TRBJ1-1,12,-,TRBV6-5
TGCGCCAGCAGCCAAGATATCGGGAGTGAAGCTTTCTTT,CASSQDIGSEAFF,-,TRBJ1-1,13,-,TRBV4-1
TGTGCTAGTGGACCGGGACAGGGTATACGGGATCAGCCCCAGCATTTT,CASGPGQGIRDQPQHF,TRBD1,TRBJ1-5,16,-,TRBV12-5
TGTGCCAGCAGCTTAGCGTGGGCAATTTTCATGAACACTGAAGCTTTCTTT,CASSLAWAIFMNTEAFF,-,TRBJ1-1,17,-,TRBV7-9
TGTGCCAGCAGCTGGTGGACTAGCGGGGTAACAGATACGCAGTATTTT,CASSWWTSGVTDTQYF,TRBD2,TRBJ2-3,16,-,TRBV7-9
TGTGCCAGTAGTATCGGGACAAGAAGCAATCAGCCCCAGCATTTT,CASSIGTRSNQPQHF,-,TRBJ1-5,15,few,TRBV19